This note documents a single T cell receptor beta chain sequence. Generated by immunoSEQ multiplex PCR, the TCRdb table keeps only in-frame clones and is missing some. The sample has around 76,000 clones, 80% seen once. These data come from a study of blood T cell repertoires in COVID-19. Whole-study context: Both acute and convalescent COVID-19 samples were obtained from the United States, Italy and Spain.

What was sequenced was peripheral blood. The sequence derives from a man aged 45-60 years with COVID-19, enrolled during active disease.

CDR3 protein: CASSSSFIIEGYTF. Written as DNA, the CDR3 is TGTGCCAGCAGTTCATCCTTCATCATCGAGGGCTACACCTTC. V usage is TRBV28 and J usage is TRBJ1-2; no reliable D call. V lost 4 bases to trimming and J lost 8 bases, with 17 bases between them. The CDR3 has 14 amino acids. Germline CDR1 is MDHEN and CDR2 is SYDVKM.